Presented here are 15 T cell receptor beta chains from one specimen sequenced in a study of control samples from healthy donors and cancer patients. Sequenced by immunoSEQ multiplex PCR; TCRdb stores in-frame clones only, minus some. Of about 180,000 clones in the sample, around 87% are singletons; the top ten hold roughly 1.3%. The specimen sequenced was blood. These receptors originate from a woman between 50 and 59 years old in good health.

The rearrangement joins TRBV7-3 to TRBJ2-2, with D maybe TRBD2 (6 bases). The CDR3 contains 15 residues. V lost 4 bases, J lost 6 bases, and 15 bases lay in between. CDR1 SGHTA and CDR2 FQGTGA come from the germline V gene. The CDR3 nucleotides are TGTGCCAGCAGCTCGGTGGGGGGAAGAGCCGGGGAGCTGTTTTTT. Its translation: CASSSVGGRAGELFF.

This clone has only one observation. The chain has TRBV13 and TRBJ1-6; perhaps TRBD1 as D (6 bases). The CDR3 is made up of 13 amino acids. V lost 5 bases and J lost 10, with 12 bases in between. CDR1 PRHDT and CDR2 FYEKMQ come from the germline V gene (reference sequence). CDR3: CASSRRQESPLHF. In DNA, the CDR3 is TGTGCCAGCAGCCGCAGACAGGAATCACCCCTCCACTTT.

For this clone: This sample includes further DNA sequences coding for the same CDR3. This chain uses TRBV5-4 with TRBJ1-2; 8 bases are a match to TRBD1. V was clipped by 4 bases and J by 4 bases; unmatched bases: 3. Germline V CDR1 and CDR2: SGHNT, YYREEE (reference sequence). The CDR3 totals 13 residues. CDR3 in amino acids: CASSGTGGYGYTF. The CDR3 DNA reads as TGTGCCAGCAGCGGTACAGGGGGCTATGGCTACACCTTC.

This clone was detected once. J is TRBJ2-4 and V is TRBV28, with a weak D call TRBD1 (6 bases). The CDR3 runs to 13 residues. V was shortened by 8 bases and J by 0 bases, with 8 bases between the two germline ends. The germline gives CDR1 MDHEN, CDR2 SYDVKM. CDR3 coding DNA: TGTGCCAGCCGGGACATAGCCAAAAACATTCAGTACTTC. Translating it yields CASRDIAKNIQYF.

V is TRBV29-1 and J is TRBJ2-1, with 9 nucleotides matching TRBD1. Trimming removed 4 bases from V and 5 bases from J; junction bases left unmatched: 0. Germline values: CDR1 SQVTM, CDR2 ANQGSEA. CDR3 length: 12 residues. The CDR3 bases are TGCAGCGTTGGGACAGGGGACAATGAGCAGTTCTTC. Translation: CSVGTGDNEQFF.

This sequence joins TRBV20-1 and TRBJ1-1; maybe TRBD1 (5 bases). Germline V gene data show CDR1 as DFQATT and CDR2 as SNEGSKA (reference sequence). This CDR3 region has 15 residues. V was cut by 4 bases and J by 5 bases, with 20 bases left in between. The CDR3 here is CSAIDVQEFSTEAFF. Written as DNA, the CDR3 is TGCAGTGCTATTGATGTACAGGAATTTTCAACTGAAGCTTTCTTT.

J is TRBJ2-3 and V is TRBV5-1; tentatively, D is TRBD2 (7 bases). Between the trimmed V and J ends, which lost 0 bases and 5 bases, there was a span of 13 bases. The germline CDR1 and CDR2 sequences are SGHRS and YFSETQ. The CDR3 extends over 15 amino acids. CDR3 loop: CASSLVGGQGDTQYF. In DNA form, the CDR3 reads TGCGCCAGCAGCTTGGTGGGGGGGCAGGGAGATACGCAGTATTTT.

The rearrangement uses TRBV10-3 and TRBJ1-1, with D unresolved. Germline CDR1 is ENHRY and CDR2 is SYGVKD. V was clipped by 3 bases and J by 4 bases, with 3 bases between them. The CDR3 loop spans 11 amino acids. The CDR3 DNA follows: TGTGCCATCAGTGATGGCACTGAAGCTTTCTTT. Amino acids: CAISDGTEAFF.

This chain joins TRBV6-5 and TRBJ2-1; 7 bases are shared with TRBD1. J gave up 10 bases and V 2 bases, and 11 bases lay outside the gene matches. The germline gives CDR1 MNHEY, CDR2 SVGAGI. This CDR3 spans 15 amino acids. The CDR3 reads CASSYDRDLSREQFF. CDR3 DNA sequence: TGTGCCAGCAGTTACGACAGGGACCTATCCAGGGAGCAGTTCTTC.

This sequence joins TRBV7-2 and TRBJ1-6, with TRBD1 matching 7 bases. The CDR3 runs 18 residues. Unmatched junction bases numbered 9, after V lost 0 bases and J lost 4 bases. The V gene's germline CDR1 is SGHTA and CDR2 FQGNSA. The CDR3 region is CASSLATRGRGYNSPLHF. Written as DNA, the CDR3 is TGTGCCAGCAGCTTAGCAACGAGGGGGCGCGGATATAATTCACCCCTCCACTTT.

This rearrangement joins TRBV7-9 to TRBJ1-2; 9 bases match TRBD1. V was clipped by 3 bases and J by 8 bases; unmatched bases: 13. This CDR3 comprises 16 residues. CDR1 is SEHNR, CDR2 FQNEAQ, per germline (reference sequence). This chain's CDR3 is CASSLGGGQGFSGYTF. The CDR3 DNA is TGTGCCAGCAGCTTGGGGGGGGGACAGGGATTCTCCGGCTACACCTTC.

The rearrangement uses TRBV29-1 and TRBJ1-5, with 8 bases that match TRBD1. The germline V gene has CDR1 SQVTM and CDR2 ANQGSEA. CDR3 length: 15 residues. V lost 1 base to trimming and J lost 0 bases; unmatched junction nucleotides: 2. Written as DNA, the CDR3 is TGCAGCGTTGAAGGGGGACAGGCTAGCAATCAGCCCCAGCATTTT. It encodes CSVEGGQASNQPQHF.

This chain joins TRBV6-2 or TRBV6-3 and TRBJ2-7, with a possible D match to TRBD2 (5 bases). Germline values: CDR1 MNHEY, CDR2 SVGEGT. This CDR3 spans 17 amino acids. V lost 2 bases to trimming and J lost 2 bases, with 19 bases between them. The CDR3 nucleotides are TGTGCCAGCAGTTACCCAACGGCAAGCGGAAAAACCTACGAGCAGTACTTC. Protein: CASSYPTASGKTYEQYF.

The V and J genes are TRBV30 and TRBJ1-3; weak D call: TRBD1 (5 bases). The length of the CDR3 is 11 residues. V was shortened by 8 bases and J by 9 bases, with 14 bases between the two germline ends. Germline-derived CDR1 and CDR2 are GTSNPN and SVGIG (reference sequence). DNA of the CDR3: TGTGCCCTGAATGGGGGTTTCACCATATATTTT. This translates into CALNGGFTIYF.

V usage is TRBV25-1 and J usage is TRBJ1-4; D might be TRBD1 (5 bases). Germline lookup yields CDR1 MGHDK and CDR2 SYGVNS. This CDR3 region has 15 residues. The V end lost 7 bases, the J end lost 7 bases, and 19 bases lay between the germline ends. CDR3 DNA sequence: TGTGCCAGCACCCCAGAGAGGGGCGGGTTTGAAAAACTGTTTTTT. It is translated as CASTPERGGFEKLFF.